What follows is one TCR beta chain and its context. The V end lost 0 bases, the J end lost 4 bases, and 10 bases lay between the germline ends. The CDR3 has 15 residues. Germline V lookup: CDR1 LGHDT, CDR2 YNNKEL (reference sequence). These data originate in a study of blood T cell repertoires in COVID-19. Study-level background: Specimens from acute and convalescent COVID-19 originated in the United States, Italy and Spain. In each case, the material was cDNA or gDNA derived from T cells, B-cell-depleted T cells, or PBMCs.

The authors' processing: Amplification of reference gene primers provided the estimated nucleated cell counts. Method: immunoSEQ multiplex PCR; TCRdb's copy keeps in-frame clones and lacks some. V and J calls and clone size come straight from that table; D and trimming were deduced from the DNA. The sample has fewer than 100,000 clones, more than 60% seen once. Specimen: peripheral blood. This receptor was taken from a man aged 70 or older with acute or convalescent COVID-19. The chain employs TRBV3-1 (or the pseudogene TRBV3-2) and TRBJ1-5; the D is unclear. CDR3 residues: CASSQDLSSNQPQHF. The CDR3 coding sequence is TGTGCCAGCAGCCAAGATCTGAGCTCAAATCAGCCCCAGCATTTT.